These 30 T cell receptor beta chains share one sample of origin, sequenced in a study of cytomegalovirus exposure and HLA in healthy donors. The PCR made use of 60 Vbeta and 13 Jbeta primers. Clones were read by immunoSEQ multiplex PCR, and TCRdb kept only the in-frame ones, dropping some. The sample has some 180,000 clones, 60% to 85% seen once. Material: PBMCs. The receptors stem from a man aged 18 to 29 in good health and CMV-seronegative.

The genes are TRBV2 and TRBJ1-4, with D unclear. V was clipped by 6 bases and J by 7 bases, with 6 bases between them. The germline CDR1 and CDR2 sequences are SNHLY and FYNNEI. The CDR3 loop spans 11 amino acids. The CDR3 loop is CASSQAEKLFF. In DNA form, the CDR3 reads TGTGCCAGCAGCCAAGCTGAAAAACTGTTTTTT.

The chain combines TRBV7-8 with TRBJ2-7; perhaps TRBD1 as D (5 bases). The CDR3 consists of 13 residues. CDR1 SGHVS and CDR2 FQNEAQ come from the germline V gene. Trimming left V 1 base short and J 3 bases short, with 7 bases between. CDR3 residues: CASSLDRFYEQYF. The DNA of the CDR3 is TGTGCCAGCAGCTTAGACAGGTTCTACGAGCAGTACTTC.

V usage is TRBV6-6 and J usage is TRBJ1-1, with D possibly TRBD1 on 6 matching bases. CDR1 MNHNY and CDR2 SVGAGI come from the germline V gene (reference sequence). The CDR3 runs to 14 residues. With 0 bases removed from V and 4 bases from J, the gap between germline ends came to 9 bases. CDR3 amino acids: CASSYSGGLTEAFF. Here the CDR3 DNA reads TGTGCCAGCAGTTACTCCGGGGGGCTCACTGAAGCTTTCTTT.

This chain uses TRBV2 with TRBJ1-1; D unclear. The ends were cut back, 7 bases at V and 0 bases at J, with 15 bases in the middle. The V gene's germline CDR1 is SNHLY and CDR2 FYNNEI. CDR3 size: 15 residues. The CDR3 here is CASISAGTLNTEAFF. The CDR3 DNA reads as TGTGCCAGCATTTCGGCAGGTACCTTGAACACTGAAGCTTTCTTT.

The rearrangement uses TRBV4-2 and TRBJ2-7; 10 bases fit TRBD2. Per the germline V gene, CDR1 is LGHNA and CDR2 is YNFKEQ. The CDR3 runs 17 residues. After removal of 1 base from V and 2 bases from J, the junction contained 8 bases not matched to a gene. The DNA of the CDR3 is TGTGCCAGCAGCCAAGCGATGGGGACTAGCGTTGCCTACGAGCAGTACTTC. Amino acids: CASSQAMGTSVAYEQYF.

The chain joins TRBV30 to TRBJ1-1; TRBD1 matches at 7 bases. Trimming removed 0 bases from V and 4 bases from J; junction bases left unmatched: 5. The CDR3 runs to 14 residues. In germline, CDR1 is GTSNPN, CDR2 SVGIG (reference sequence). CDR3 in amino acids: CAWSVRAGGTEAFF. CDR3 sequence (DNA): TGTGCCTGGAGTGTAAGGGCAGGGGGCACTGAAGCTTTCTTT.

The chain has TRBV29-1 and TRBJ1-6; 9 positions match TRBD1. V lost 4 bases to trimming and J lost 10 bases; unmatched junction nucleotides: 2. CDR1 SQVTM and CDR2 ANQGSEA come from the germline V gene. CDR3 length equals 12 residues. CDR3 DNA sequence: TGCAGCGTTGGGGACAGGGACTCACCCCTCCACTTT. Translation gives CSVGDRDSPLHF.

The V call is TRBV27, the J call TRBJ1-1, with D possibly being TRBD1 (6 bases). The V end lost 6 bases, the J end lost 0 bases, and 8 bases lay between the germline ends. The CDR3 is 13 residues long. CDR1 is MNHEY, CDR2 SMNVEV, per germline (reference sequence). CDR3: CASRGALNTEAFF. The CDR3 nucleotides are TGTGCCAGCAGGGGGGCCCTGAACACTGAAGCTTTCTTT.

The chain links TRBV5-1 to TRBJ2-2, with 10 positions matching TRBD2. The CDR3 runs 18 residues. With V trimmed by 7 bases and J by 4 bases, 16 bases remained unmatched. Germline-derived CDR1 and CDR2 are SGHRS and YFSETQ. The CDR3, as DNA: TGCGCCAGCCTCGCAGCAAGCGGGGGGGTTCGGAGCACCGGGGAGCTGTTTTTT. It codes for CASLAASGGVRSTGELFF. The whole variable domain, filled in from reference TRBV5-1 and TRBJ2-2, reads KAGVTQTPRYLIKTRGQQVTLSCSPISGHRSVSWYQQTPGQGLQFLFEYFSETQRNKGNFPGRFSGRQFSNSRSEMNVSTLELGDSALYLCASLAASGGVRSTGELFFGEGSRLTVL.

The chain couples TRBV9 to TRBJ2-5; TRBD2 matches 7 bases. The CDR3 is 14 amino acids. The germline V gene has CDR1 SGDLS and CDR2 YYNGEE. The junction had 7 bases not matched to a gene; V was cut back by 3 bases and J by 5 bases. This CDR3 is CASSALASVETQYF. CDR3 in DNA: TGTGCCAGCAGCGCACTAGCGTCAGTCGAGACCCAGTACTTC.

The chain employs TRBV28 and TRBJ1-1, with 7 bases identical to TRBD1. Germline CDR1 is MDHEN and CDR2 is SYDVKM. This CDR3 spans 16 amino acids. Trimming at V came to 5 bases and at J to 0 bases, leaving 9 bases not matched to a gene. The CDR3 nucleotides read TGTGCCAGCAGTCCCGCGGGACAGACTCTGAACACTGAAGCTTTCTTT. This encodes CASSPAGQTLNTEAFF.

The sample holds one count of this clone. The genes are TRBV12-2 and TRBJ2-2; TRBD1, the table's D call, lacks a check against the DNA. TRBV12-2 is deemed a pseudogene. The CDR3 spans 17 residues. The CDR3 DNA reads TGTGCAAGTCGCTTAGAGCTAAGACAGGGTGGGGCCGGGGAGCTGTTTTTT. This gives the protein CASRLELRQGGAGELFF.

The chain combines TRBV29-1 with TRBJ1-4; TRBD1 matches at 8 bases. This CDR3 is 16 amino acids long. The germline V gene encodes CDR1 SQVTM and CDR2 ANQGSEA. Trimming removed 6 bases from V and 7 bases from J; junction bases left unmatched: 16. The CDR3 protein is CSVANEVGTGREKLFF. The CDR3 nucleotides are TGCAGCGTCGCCAATGAGGTTGGGACAGGACGTGAAAAACTGTTTTTT.

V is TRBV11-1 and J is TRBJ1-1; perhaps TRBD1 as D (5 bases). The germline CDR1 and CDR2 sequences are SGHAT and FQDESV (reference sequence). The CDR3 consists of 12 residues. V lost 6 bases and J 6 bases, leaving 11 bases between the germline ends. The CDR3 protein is CASRDRSSEAFF. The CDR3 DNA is TGTGCCAGCAGAGACAGATCGTCTGAAGCTTTCTTT.

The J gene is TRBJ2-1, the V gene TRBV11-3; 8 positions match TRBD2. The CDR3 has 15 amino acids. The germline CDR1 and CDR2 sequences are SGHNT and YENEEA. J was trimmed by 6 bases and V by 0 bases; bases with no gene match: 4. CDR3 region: CASSLEGAGVNEQFF. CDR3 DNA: TGTGCCAGCAGCTTAGAAGGAGCGGGAGTCAATGAGCAGTTCTTC.

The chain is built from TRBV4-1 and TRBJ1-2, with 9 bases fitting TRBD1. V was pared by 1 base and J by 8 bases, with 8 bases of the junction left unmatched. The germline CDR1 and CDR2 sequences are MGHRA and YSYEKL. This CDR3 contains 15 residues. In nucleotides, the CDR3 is TGCGCCAGCAGCCAAGCTACACAGGGGGCTTGGGGCTACACCTTC. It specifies CASSQATQGAWGYTF.

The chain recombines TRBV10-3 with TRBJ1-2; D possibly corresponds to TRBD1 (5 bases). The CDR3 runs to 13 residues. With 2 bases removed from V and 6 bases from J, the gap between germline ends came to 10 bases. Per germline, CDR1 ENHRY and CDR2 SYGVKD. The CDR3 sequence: CAISEVGEDGYTF. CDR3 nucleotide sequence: TGTGCCATCAGTGAGGTAGGGGAGGATGGCTACACCTTC.

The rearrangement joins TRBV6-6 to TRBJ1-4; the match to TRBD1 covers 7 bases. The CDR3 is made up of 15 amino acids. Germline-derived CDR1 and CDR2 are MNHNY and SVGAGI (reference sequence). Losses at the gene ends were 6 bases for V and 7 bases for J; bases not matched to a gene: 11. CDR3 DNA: TGTGCCAGCAGCCCCCTGAATGACAGGGTTGAAAAACTGTTTTTT. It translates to CASSPLNDRVEKLFF.

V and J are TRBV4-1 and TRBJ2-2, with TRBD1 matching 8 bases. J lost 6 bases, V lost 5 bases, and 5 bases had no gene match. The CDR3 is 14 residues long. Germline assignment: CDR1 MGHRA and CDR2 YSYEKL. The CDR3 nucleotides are TGCGCCAGCAGCGACAGGGGAGCGGCCGGGGAGCTGTTTTTT. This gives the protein CASSDRGAAGELFF.

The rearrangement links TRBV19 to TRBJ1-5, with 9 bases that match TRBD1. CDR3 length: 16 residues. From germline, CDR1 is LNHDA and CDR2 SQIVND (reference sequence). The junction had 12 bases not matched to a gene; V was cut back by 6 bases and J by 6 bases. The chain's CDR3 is CASSEIDRGYGQPQHF. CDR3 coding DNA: TGTGCCAGTAGCGAAATTGACAGGGGGTATGGTCAGCCCCAGCATTTT.

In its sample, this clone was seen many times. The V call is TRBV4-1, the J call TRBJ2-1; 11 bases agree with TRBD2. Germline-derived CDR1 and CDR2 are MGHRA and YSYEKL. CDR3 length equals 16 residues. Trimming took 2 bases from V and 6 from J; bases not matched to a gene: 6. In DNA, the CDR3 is TGCGCCAGCAGCCAATTCAGCCTAGCGGGAGGCAATGAGCAGTTCTTC. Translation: CASSQFSLAGGNEQFF.

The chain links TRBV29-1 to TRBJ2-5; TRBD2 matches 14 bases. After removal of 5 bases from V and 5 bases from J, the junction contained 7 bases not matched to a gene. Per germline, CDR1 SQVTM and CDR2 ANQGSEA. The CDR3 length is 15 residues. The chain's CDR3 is CSVPTSGREGETQYF. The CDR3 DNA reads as TGCAGCGTTCCGACTAGCGGGAGGGAGGGGGAGACCCAGTACTTC.

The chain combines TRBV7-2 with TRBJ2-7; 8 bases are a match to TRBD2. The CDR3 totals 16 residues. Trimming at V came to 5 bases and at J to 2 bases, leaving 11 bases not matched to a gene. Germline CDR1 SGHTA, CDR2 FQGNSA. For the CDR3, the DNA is TGTGCCAGCAGCACTCAGGCACTAGCGGAGGCCTACGAGCAGTACTTC. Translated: CASSTQALAEAYEQYF.

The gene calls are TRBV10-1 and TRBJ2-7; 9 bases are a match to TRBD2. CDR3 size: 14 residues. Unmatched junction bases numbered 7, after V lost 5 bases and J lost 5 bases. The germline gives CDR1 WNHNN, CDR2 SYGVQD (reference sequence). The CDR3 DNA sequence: TGCGCCAGCAGTCCCGGGACTAGCTACGACGAGCAGTACTTC. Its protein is CASSPGTSYDEQYF.

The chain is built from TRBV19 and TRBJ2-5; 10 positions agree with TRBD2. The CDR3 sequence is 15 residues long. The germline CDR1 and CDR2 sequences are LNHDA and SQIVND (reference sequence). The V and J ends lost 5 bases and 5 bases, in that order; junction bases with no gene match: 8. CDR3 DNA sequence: TGTGCCAGTAGTCCCTTAGCGGGAGGCGGCGAGACCCAGTACTTC. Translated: CASSPLAGGGETQYF.

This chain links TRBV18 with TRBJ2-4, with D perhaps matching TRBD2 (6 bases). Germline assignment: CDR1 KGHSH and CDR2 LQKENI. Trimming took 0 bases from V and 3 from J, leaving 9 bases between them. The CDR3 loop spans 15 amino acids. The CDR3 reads CASSPPTGGKNIQYF. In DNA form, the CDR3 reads TGTGCCAGCTCACCACCGACCGGGGGCAAAAACATTCAGTACTTC.

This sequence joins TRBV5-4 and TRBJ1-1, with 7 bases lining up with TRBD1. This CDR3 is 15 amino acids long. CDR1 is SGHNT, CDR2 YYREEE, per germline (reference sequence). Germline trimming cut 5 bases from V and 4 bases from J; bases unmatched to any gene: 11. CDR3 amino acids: CASSLFDRVGTEAFF. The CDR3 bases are TGTGCCAGCAGTCTCTTCGACAGGGTTGGCACTGAAGCTTTCTTT.

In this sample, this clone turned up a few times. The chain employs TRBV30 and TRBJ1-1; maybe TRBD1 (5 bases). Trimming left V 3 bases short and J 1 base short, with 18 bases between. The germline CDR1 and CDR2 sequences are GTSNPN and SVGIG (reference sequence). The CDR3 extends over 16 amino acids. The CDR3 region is CAWRGPPGLANTEAFF. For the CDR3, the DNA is TGTGCCTGGAGAGGCCCCCCGGGACTGGCGAACACTGAAGCTTTCTTT.

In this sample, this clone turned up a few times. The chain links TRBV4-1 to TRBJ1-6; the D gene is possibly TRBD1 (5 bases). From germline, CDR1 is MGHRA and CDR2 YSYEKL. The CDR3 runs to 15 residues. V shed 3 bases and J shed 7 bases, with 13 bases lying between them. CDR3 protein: CASSHPGGDNSPLHF. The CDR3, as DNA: TGCGCCAGCAGCCATCCGGGAGGGGACAATTCACCCCTCCACTTT.

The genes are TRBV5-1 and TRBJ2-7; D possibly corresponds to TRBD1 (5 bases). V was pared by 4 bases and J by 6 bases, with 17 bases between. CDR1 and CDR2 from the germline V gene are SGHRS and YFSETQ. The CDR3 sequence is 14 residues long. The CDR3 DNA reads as TGCGCCAGCAGCGACGCGACAGTACGGTCCGAGCAGTACTTC. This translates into CASSDATVRSEQYF.